These 4 T cell receptor beta chains originate from one sample sequenced in a study of shared clonotypes between healthy human individuals. Produced via immunoSEQ multiplex PCR; TCRdb's table is partial and in-frame only. The sample includes more than 2 million clones, over 85% seen only once; the top ten take roughly 1.7%. Naive CD8 cells lacked CD45RO, underwent positive selection for CCR7 and left out terminally differentiated effector memory CD45RA+ cells. The sequencing input was naive CD8+ T cells from PBMCs. Receptor source: a man aged 18 to 29 in good health. Some clones in this sample may be carry-over from other donors' samples.

The CDR3 region is CATGTPLLMNTEAFF. CDR3 nucleotide sequence: TGTGCCACCGGGACACCACTCCTAATGAACACTGAAGCTTTCTTT. The chain links TRBV19 to TRBJ1-1; possibly TRBD1 for D (6 bases). Trimming shortened V by 10 bases and J by 0 bases, and 18 bases separated the two germline ends. Germline V gene data show CDR1 as LNHDA and CDR2 as SQIVND (reference sequence). The length of the CDR3 is 15 residues.

The V gene is TRBV2, the J gene TRBJ2-7; TRBD1 matches 10 bases. V trimming: 2 bases; J trimming: 1 base; junction bases outside the gene matches: 8. This CDR3 is built from 17 residues. Germline assignment: CDR1 SNHLY and CDR2 FYNNEI. The CDR3 DNA follows: TGTGCCAGCAGTGAACCGGGACAGGGGATTAAGTCCTACGAGCAGTACTTC. Its translation: CASSEPGQGIKSYEQYF.

The chain uses TRBV9 and TRBJ2-1, with a weak D call TRBD1 (8 bases). Trimming took 4 bases from V and 4 from J, leaving 15 bases between them. This CDR3 region has 15 residues. Germline CDR1 reads SGDLS; CDR2 reads YYNGEE. The CDR3: CASSPHRGGYNEQFF. The CDR3 DNA sequence: TGTGCCAGCAGCCCCCACAGGGGGGGGTACAATGAGCAGTTCTTC.

The chain links TRBV5-1 to TRBJ2-2, with unresolved D. This CDR3 has 15 amino acids. Germline CDR1 is SGHRS and CDR2 is YFSETQ. V lost 6 bases to trimming and J lost 6 bases, with 18 bases between them. The CDR3, as DNA: TGCGCCAGCACCACGTTTTGGTGGCGGTCCGGGGAGCTGTTTTTT. It translates to CASTTFWWRSGELFF. Combining the CDR3 with reference TRBV5-1 and TRBJ2-2 gives the whole variable domain KAGVTQTPRYLIKTRGQQVTLSCSPISGHRSVSWYQQTPGQGLQFLFEYFSETQRNKGNFPGRFSGRQFSNSRSEMNVSTLELGDSALYLCASTTFWWRSGELFFGEGSRLTVL.